Only a few counts were recorded for the clone carrying this T cell receptor (beta chain). V lost 1 base and J lost 7; bases outside the gene matches: 6. The germline V gene encodes CDR1 SGHRS and CDR2 YFSETQ. The length of the CDR3 is 15 residues. These data are taken from a study of T cells of healthy individuals. In TCRdb, the 5' RACE reads were re-called with MiXCR into one record per CDR3 protein. The sample has about 53,000 distinct CDR3 sequences; roughly 15% are singletons. This sequence was found in a human donor in good health. V usage is TRBV5-1 and J usage is TRBJ1-4; 8 nucleotides agree with TRBD1. The CDR3 sequence is CASSLIPDRAEKLFF. The CDR3 region has the DNA TGCGCCAGCAGCTTGATCCCGGACAGGGCTGAAAAACTGTTTTTT.